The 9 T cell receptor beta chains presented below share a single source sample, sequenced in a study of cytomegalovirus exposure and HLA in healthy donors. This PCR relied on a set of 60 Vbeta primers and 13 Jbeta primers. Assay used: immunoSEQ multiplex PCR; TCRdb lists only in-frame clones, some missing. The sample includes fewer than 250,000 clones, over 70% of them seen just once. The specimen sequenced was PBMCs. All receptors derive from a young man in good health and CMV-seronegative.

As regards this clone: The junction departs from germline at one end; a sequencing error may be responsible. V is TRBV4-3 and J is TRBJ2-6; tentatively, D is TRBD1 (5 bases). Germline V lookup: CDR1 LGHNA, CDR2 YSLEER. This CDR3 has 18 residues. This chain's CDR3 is CASSQVNQGIAGANGLTF. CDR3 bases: TGCGCCAGCAGCCAAGTCAATCAGGGTATAGCTGGGGCCAACGGCCTGACTTTC.

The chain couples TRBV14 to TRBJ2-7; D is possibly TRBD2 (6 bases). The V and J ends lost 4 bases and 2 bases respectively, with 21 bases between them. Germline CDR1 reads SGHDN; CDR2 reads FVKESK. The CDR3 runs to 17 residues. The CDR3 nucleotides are TGTGCCAGCAGCCCCCAACGCGGGACTGACCTCGCCTACGAGCAGTACTTC. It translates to CASSPQRGTDLAYEQYF.

The CDR3 DNA is TGCGCCAGCAGCCAGAGGCCACTTAGCACAGATACGCAGTATTTT. Encoded protein: CASSQRPLSTDTQYF. The V and J genes are TRBV4-1 and TRBJ2-3; D not certain. The CDR3 extends over 15 amino acids. CDR1 is MGHRA and CDR2 is YSYEKL in the germline V gene. Trimming removed 3 bases at V and 0 bases at J, with 10 bases between.

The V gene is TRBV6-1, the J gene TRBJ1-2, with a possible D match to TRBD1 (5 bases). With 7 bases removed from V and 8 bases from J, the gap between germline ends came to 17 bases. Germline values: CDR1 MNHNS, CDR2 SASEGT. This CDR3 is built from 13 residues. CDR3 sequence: CASKQVASGGYTF. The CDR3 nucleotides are TGTGCCAGCAAACAGGTCGCGTCAGGCGGCTACACCTTC.

The CDR3: CASSLGQGLENSPLHF. The CDR3 coding sequence is TGTGCCAGCAGCCTCGGACAGGGGTTGGAGAATTCACCCCTCCACTTT. This rearrangement joins TRBV7-9 to TRBJ1-6; 9 bases map to TRBD1. J gave up 7 bases and V 5 bases, and 9 bases lay outside the gene matches. Germline V gene lookup returns CDR1 SEHNR and CDR2 FQNEAQ (reference sequence). The CDR3 consists of 16 residues.

Written as DNA, the CDR3 is TGTGCCAGCAGTGTCAACCCTATCCAAGAGACCCAGTACTTC. Translated, it gives CASSVNPIQETQYF. The rearrangement joins TRBV2 to TRBJ2-5; unclear D gene. Per the germline V gene, CDR1 is SNHLY and CDR2 is FYNNEI. The CDR3 is 14 amino acids. V was trimmed by 4 bases and J by 1 base, leaving 10 bases between them.

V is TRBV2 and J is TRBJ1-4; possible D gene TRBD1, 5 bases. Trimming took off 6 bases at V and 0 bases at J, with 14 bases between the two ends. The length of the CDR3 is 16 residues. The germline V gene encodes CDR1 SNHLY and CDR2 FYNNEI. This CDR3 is CASRVDRYATNEKLFF. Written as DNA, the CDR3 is TGTGCCAGCAGGGTCGACAGATATGCAACTAATGAAAAACTGTTTTTT.

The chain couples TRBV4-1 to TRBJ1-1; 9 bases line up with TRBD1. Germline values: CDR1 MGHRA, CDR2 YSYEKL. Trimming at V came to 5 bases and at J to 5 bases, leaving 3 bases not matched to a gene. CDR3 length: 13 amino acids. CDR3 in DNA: TGCGCCAGCAGCGGGACAGGGAGAACTGAAGCTTTCTTT. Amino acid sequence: CASSGTGRTEAFF.

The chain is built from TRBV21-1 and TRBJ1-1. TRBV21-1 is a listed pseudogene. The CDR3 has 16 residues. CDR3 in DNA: TGTGCCAGCAGTCGTTTGGAGGGCTCGATAGACACTGAAGCTTTCTTT. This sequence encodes CASSRLEGSIDTEAFF.